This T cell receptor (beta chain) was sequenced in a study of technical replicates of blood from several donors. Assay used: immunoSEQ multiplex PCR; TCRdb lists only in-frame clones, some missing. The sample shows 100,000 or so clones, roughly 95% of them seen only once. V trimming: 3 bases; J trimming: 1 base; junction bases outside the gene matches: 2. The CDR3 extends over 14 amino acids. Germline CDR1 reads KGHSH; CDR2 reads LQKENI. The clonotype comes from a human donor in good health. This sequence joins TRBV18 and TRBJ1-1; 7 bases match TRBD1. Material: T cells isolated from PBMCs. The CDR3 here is CASSPDRENTEAFF. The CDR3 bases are TGTGCCAGCTCACCTGACAGGGAGAACACTGAAGCTTTCTTT.